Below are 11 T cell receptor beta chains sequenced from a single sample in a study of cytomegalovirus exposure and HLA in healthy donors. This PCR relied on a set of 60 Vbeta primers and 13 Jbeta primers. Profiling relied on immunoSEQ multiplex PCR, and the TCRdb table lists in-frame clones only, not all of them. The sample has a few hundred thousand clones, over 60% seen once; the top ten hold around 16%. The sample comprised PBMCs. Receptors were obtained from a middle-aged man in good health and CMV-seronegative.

This chain's CDR3 is CASSLVGAGGEQYF. The CDR3 DNA follows: TGTGCCAGCAGCTTGGTCGGGGCAGGGGGCGAGCAGTACTTC. V gene TRBV5-5 combines with J gene TRBJ2-7; 7 nucleotides align to TRBD1. The CDR3 runs to 14 residues. V trimming: 0 bases; J trimming: 6 bases; junction bases outside the gene matches: 6. CDR1 is SGHKS, CDR2 YYEKEE, per germline (reference sequence).

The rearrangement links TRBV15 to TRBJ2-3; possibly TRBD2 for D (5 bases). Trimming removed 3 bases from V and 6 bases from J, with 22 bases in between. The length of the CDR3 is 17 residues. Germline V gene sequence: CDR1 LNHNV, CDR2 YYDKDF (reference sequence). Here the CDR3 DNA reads TGTGCCACCAGCAGCGCTACGCGGGTTGGGTCCTCCGATACGCAGTATTTT. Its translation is CATSSATRVGSSDTQYF.

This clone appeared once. The CDR3: CASSHQTGPNQPQHF. DNA for the CDR3: TGCGCCAGCAGTCACCAGACAGGGCCCAATCAGCCCCAGCATTTT. The chain carries TRBV23-1 and TRBJ1-5, with 7 bases matching TRBD1. Being an ORF, TRBV23-1 has a function that is uncertain. The CDR3 covers 15 residues. The V gene end was trimmed by 3 bases and the J gene end by 3 bases; junction bases not matched to a gene: 5.

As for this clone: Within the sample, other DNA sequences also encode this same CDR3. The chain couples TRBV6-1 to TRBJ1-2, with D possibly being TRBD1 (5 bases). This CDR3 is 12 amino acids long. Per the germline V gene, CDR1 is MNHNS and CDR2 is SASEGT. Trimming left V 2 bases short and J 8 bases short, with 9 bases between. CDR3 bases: TGTGCCAGCAGTGAACAGGGCTTGGGCTACACCTTC. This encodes CASSEQGLGYTF.

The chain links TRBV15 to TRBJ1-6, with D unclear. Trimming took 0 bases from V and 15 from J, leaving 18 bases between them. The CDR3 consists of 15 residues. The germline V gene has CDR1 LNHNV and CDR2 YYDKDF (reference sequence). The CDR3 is CATSRDRSTLGLLHF. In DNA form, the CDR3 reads TGTGCCACCAGCAGAGATCGGTCGACACTTGGGCTCCTCCACTTT.

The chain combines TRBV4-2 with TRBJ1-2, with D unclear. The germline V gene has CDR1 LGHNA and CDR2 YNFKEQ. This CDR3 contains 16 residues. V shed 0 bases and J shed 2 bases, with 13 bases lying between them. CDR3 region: CASSQERGSPNYGYTF. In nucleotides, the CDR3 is TGTGCCAGCAGCCAAGAGCGGGGTAGCCCCAACTATGGCTACACCTTC.

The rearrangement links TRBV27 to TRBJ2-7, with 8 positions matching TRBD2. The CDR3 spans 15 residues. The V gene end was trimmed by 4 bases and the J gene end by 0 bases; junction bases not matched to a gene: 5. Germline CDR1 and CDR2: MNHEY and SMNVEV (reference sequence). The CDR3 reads CASSYSAGGSYEQYF. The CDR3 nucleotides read TGTGCCAGCAGTTATTCGGCGGGAGGCTCCTACGAGCAGTACTTC.

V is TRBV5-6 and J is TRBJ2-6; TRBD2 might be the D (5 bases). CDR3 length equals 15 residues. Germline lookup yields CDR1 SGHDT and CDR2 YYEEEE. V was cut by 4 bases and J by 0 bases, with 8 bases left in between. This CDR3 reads CASSPGYSGANVLTF. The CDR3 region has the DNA TGTGCCAGCAGCCCGGGGTACTCTGGGGCCAACGTCCTGACTTTC.

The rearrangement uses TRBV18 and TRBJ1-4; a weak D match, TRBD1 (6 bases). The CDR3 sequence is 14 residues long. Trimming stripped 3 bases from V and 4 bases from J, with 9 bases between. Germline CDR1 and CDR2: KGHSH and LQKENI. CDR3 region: CASSPQGSNEKLFF. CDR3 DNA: TGTGCCAGCTCACCCCAGGGGAGTAATGAAAAACTGTTTTTT.

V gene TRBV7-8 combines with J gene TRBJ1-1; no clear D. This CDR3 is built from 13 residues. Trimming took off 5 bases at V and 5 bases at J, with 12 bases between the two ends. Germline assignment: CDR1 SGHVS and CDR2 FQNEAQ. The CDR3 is CASSPRIRTEAFF. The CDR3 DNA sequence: TGTGCCAGCAGCCCCAGGATCAGGACTGAAGCTTTCTTT. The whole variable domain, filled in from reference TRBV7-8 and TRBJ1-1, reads GAGVSQSPRYKVAKRGQDVALRCDPISGHVSLFWYQQALGQGPEFLTYFQNEAQLDKSGLPSDRFFAERPEGSVSTLKIQRTQQEDSAVYLCASSPRIRTEAFFGQGTRLTVV.

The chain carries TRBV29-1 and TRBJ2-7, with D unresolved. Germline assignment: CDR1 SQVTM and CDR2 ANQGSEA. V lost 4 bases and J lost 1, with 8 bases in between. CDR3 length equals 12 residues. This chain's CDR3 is CSVGSGSYEQYF. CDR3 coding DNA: TGCAGCGTTGGCTCGGGTTCCTACGAGCAGTACTTC.